This T cell receptor (beta chain) derives from a study of CD8+ T cells in alopecia areata. Broader study findings: The study found TCR sharing across patients less clear than in mice, possibly for HLA reasons.

RNA extraction and reverse transcription yielded cDNA as sequencing template. Assay: immunoSEQ multiplex PCR; the TCRdb copy retains only in-frame clones and omits some. The table has 100,000 to 120,000 clones, around 59% seen once. As for this clone: Its antigen remains unidentified.

CDR3 size: 16 residues. The junction had 11 bases not matched to a gene; V was cut back by 3 bases and J by 6 bases. Germline V CDR1 and CDR2: MGHRA, YSYEKL. Sample: CD8+ T cells sorted from blood. The receptor's source is a human donor in good health. The gene calls are TRBV4-1 and TRBJ2-5; 9 bases fit TRBD1. In DNA form, the CDR3 reads TGCGCCAGCAGCCAGTCACGAGGACAGGGGATGAAGACCCAGTACTTC. Its translation: CASSQSRGQGMKTQYF.